A selection of T cell receptor beta chains follows, all from one sample in a study of T cell responses to AZD1222 COVID-19 vaccine. TCRdb's copy holds only in-frame clones and misses some; the assay was immunoSEQ multiplex PCR. The sample carries some 70,000 clones, roughly 80% recorded once. The material sequenced was peripheral blood, taken 28 days after the second AZD1222 dose. The origin of the receptors is an adult who received the AZD1222 COVID-19 vaccine. CDR3s include the opening cysteine and the closing phenylalanine or tryptophan. The D gene is left open where the match is weak. Clone size is not always given. Where it is, it says once, few, many or a class for expanded clones.

v_call	cdr3_length	clone_size	j_call	d_call	cdr3_nt	cdr3_aa
TRBV21-1	13	NA	TRBJ2-1	NA	TGTGCCAGCACAACTAGGGCGGTTAATGAGCAGTTCTTC	CASTTRAVNEQFF
TRBV9	12	NA	TRBJ2-3	NA	TGTGCCAGCAGCGTAGACTCTTATACGCAGTATTTT	CASSVDSYTQYF
TRBV28	14	NA	TRBJ1-2	NA	TGTGCCAGCACAGAAAGTGGGGGGAACTATGGCTACACCTTC	CASTESGGNYGYTF
TRBV20-1	14	NA	TRBJ2-1	TRBD2	TGCAGTGCTAGTGATAGCGGGGGATACAATGAGCAGTTCTTC	CSASDSGGYNEQFF
TRBV13	13	NA	TRBJ2-5	NA	TGTGCCAGCAGCACCGGGAACCAAGAGACCCAGTACTTC	CASSTGNQETQYF
TRBV20-1	11	NA	TRBJ2-5	TRBD2	TGCAGTGCTGTCGGGAGGGAGACCCAGTACTTC	CSAVGRETQYF
TRBV3-1/TRBV3-2	16	NA	TRBJ2-5	TRBD1	TGTGCCAGCACTAAAGGGGGGACAGGGGGCCGAGAGACCCAGTACTTC	CASTKGGTGGRETQYF
TRBV18	12	NA	TRBJ2-3	NA	TGTGCCAGCTCACAGGGTTTGGATACGCAGTATTTT	CASSQGLDTQYF
TRBV18	17	NA	TRBJ2-1	NA	TGTGCCAGCTCACCAATAAATCGGCGGGCAACAGTCCTAGAGCAGTTCTTC	CASSPINRRATVLEQFF
TRBV4-1	15	few	TRBJ2-3	TRBD1	TGCGCCAGCAGCTTCGGACAGGGCGGCACAGATACGCAGTATTTT	CASSFGQGGTDTQYF
TRBV13	18	once	TRBJ2-3	NA	TGTGCCAGCAGCACAAGTACTCGGGACCAACCCCCAACAGATACGCAGTATTTT	CASSTSTRDQPPTDTQYF
TRBV2	13	NA	TRBJ2-1	NA	TGTGCCAGCAACGGAAGTCCTCCCAATGAGCAGTTCTTC	CASNGSPPNEQFF
TRBV27	12	NA	TRBJ2-2	NA	TGTGCCAGCAGTTTAGTTGGGGGGGAGCTGTTTTTT	CASSLVGGELFF
TRBV4-1	17	once	TRBJ1-6	TRBD1	TGCGCCAGCACCATGACAGGGCCGGGATTATATAATTCACCCCTCCACTTT	CASTMTGPGLYNSPLHF
TRBV29-1	13	NA	TRBJ2-5	NA	TGCAGCGTTTTCAGACCGTTACAAGAGACCCAGTACTTC	CSVFRPLQETQYF
TRBV28	13	NA	TRBJ1-1	NA	TGTGCCAGCAGGGGGAACGTGAACACTGAAGCTTTCTTT	CASRGNVNTEAFF
TRBV2	14	NA	TRBJ1-6	TRBD1	TGTGCCAGCAATACAGGGGGCAAGGGTTCACCCCTCCACTTT	CASNTGGKGSPLHF
TRBV27	14	NA	TRBJ2-7	TRBD2	TGTGCCAGCAGTTCAACTAGCGGGGCGTACGAGCAGTACTTC	CASSSTSGAYEQYF
TRBV29-1	12	NA	TRBJ1-1	NA	TGCAGCGTTTCTCCCTCGAACACTGAAGCTTTCTTT	CSVSPSNTEAFF
TRBV5-6	11	NA	TRBJ1-2	TRBD1	TGTGCCAGCAGCTGGGACAGGGGCTACACCTTC	CASSWDRGYTF
TRBV18	13	NA	TRBJ1-1	NA	TGTGCCAGCTCACCGCTGTCGAACACTGAAGCTTTCTTT	CASSPLSNTEAFF
TRBV6-5	15	few	TRBJ2-3	TRBD2	TGTGCCAGCAAAATTGGGGGGGGTGGCACAGATACGCAGTATTTT	CASKIGGGGTDTQYF
TRBV5-8	14	NA	TRBJ1-5	TRBD1	TGTGCCAGCACCCCCGGACAGGCTTTACAGCCCCAGCATTTT	CASTPGQALQPQHF
TRBV19	13	NA	TRBJ2-7	NA	TGTGCCAGTAGTACGGGACATCCGAGTGAGCAGTACTTC	CASSTGHPSEQYF
TRBV9	13	NA	TRBJ1-1	NA	TGTGCCAGCAGCGTAGCAACCGGCACTGAAGCTTTCTTT	CASSVATGTEAFF
TRBV10-3	14	NA	TRBJ1-4	TRBD1	TGTGCCATCAGTGATGCACAAACCGGGACAGGGCTGTTTTTT	CAISDAQTGTGLFF
TRBV3-1/TRBV3-2	14	NA	TRBJ1-1	NA	TGTGCCAGCAGCCCGCAAATTGTGAACACTGAAGCTTTCTTT	CASSPQIVNTEAFF
TRBV28	15	NA	TRBJ1-2	TRBD1	TGTGCCAGCAGTTCGCCCGTCCCGGGACAGGACCGGGGGACCTTC	CASSSPVPGQDRGTF
TRBV9	11	few	TRBJ1-2	NA	TGTGCCAGCAGCGCCGGCTATGGCTACACCTTC	CASSAGYGYTF
TRBV28	15	NA	TRBJ1-1	NA	TGTGCCAGCAGTTTATGGGCGGGCGCGGGCACTGAAGCTTTCTTT	CASSLWAGAGTEAFF
TRBV7-9	15	NA	TRBJ1-6	NA	TGTGCCAGCAGCTTAGCGGCAGGGGTTAGTTCACCCCTCCACTTT	CASSLAAGVSSPLHF
TRBV14	16	once	TRBJ1-6	NA	TGTGCCAGCAGCCAAGAAATAGCGGGGGCTGGTTCACCCCTCCACTTT	CASSQEIAGAGSPLHF
TRBV6-5	14	NA	TRBJ2-7	TRBD1	TGTGCCAGCAGGATCGGGACAGCCTCCTACGAGCAGTACTTC	CASRIGTASYEQYF
TRBV4-3	16	NA	TRBJ2-1	NA	TGCGCCAGCAGCCGAGACCGACAGGTAACCTACAATGAGCAGTTCTTC	CASSRDRQVTYNEQFF
TRBV5-6	13	NA	TRBJ2-1	NA	TGTGCCAGCAGACCTAGTGGGCGATGGGGGCAGTTCTTC	CASRPSGRWGQFF
TRBV7-8	14	NA	TRBJ1-2	TRBD1	TGTGCCAGCAGCCAGACAGGGTGGTCCGATGGCTACACCTTC	CASSQTGWSDGYTF